This entry is about one T cell receptor beta chain. Antigen specificity is unknown. This record comes from a study of shared clonotypes between healthy human individuals. Study-level information: For every donor, three CD4 naive, three CD4 memory, two CD8 naive and one CD8 memory plates were used.

Study results and limitations: Clonotypes shared by all four donors outscored non-shared clonotypes in generation probability.

The genomic DNA of each subset was split evenly across several immunoSEQ plates. Some clones are missing from TCRdb's copy, which holds only in-frame ones; the method was immunoSEQ multiplex PCR. Of roughly 720,000 clones listed, around 90% are singletons. Germline CDR1 is SGHRS and CDR2 is YFSETQ. The CDR3 consists of 14 residues. The V gene lost 0 bases and the J gene lost 2 bases, with 9 bases spanning the gap. The receptor's source is a young man in good health. Some clones in this sample may be carry-over from other donors' samples. Sequenced sample: memory CD8+ T cells from PBMCs. Subset described: CD45RO+ cells pooled with CCR7-negative TemRA cells. The genes are TRBV5-1 and TRBJ2-7; D is perhaps TRBD2 (6 bases). This CDR3 is CASSLAEGPYEQYF. CDR3 sequence (DNA): TGCGCCAGCAGCTTGGCGGAGGGCCCCTACGAGCAGTACTTC.